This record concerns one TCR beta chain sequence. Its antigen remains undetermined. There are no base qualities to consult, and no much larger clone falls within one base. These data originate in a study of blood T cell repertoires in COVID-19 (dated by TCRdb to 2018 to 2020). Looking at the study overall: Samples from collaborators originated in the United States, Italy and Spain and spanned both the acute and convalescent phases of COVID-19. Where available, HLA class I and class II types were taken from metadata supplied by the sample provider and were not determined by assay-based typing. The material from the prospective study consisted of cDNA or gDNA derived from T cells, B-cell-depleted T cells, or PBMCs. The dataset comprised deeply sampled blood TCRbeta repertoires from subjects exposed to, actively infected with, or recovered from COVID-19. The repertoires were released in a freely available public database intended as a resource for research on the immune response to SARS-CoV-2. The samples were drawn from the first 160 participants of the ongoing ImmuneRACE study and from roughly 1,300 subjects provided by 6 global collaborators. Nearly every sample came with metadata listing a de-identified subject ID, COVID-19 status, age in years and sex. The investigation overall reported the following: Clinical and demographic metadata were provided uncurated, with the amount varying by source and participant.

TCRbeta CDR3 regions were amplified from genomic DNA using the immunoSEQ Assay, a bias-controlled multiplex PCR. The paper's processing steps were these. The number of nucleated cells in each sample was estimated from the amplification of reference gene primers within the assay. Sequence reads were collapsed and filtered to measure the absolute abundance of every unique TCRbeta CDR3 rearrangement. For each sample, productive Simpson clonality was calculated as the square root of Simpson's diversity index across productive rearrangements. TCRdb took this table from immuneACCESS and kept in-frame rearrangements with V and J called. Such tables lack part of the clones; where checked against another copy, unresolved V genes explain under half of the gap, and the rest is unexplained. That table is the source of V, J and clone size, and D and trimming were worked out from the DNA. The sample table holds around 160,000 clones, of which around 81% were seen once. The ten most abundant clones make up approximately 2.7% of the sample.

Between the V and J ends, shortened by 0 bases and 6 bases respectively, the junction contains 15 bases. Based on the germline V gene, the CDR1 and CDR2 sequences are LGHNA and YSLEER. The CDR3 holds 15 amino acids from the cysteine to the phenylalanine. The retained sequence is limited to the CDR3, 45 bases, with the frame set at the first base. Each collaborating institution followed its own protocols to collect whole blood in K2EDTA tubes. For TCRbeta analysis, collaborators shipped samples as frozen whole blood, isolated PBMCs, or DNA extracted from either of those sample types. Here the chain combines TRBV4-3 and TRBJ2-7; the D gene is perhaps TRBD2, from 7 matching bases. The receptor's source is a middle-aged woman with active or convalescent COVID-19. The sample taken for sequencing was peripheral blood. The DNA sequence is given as TGCGCCAGCAGCCAAGAAGGAGGGGGGGGAAGCGAGCAGTACTTC. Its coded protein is CASSQEGGGGSEQYF.